The rows below give T cell receptor beta chains drawn from one sample of a study of graft-versus-host responses after intestinal transplantation. Assay: immunoSEQ multiplex PCR; the TCRdb copy retains only in-frame clones and omits some. The repertoire consists of some 85,000 clones, with about nine tenths occurring once and the leading ten covering approximately 8%. Their specific antigens are unknown. Here the sequenced sample was unstimulated CD8+ T cells sorted from spleen or lymph node cells, taken before transplant. The receptors were sampled from a human donor who was the organ donor for an intestinal transplant. Both conserved end residues are part of each CDR3. Fields, in order: clone size, J gene, D gene, V gene, CDR3 protein, CDR3 DNA. A D gene is named only where the DNA matches it firmly. Size is omitted from some rows. Given values are once, few, many or a class for expanded clones.

clone_size: NA
j_call: TRBJ1-6
d_call: NA
v_call: TRBV5-4
cdr3_aa: CASRQGSYNSPLHF
cdr3_nt: TGTGCCAGCAGACAGGGAAGCTATAATTCACCCCTCCACTTT

clone_size: NA
j_call: TRBJ2-7
d_call: TRBD1
v_call: TRBV30
cdr3_aa: CAWRGTASYEQYF
cdr3_nt: TGTGCCTGGAGAGGGACAGCTTCCTACGAGCAGTACTTC

clone_size: NA
j_call: TRBJ2-3
d_call: NA
v_call: TRBV13
cdr3_aa: CASSLLQGGPTDTQYF
cdr3_nt: TGTGCCAGCAGCTTACTACAGGGAGGCCCCACAGATACGCAGTATTTT

clone_size: NA
j_call: TRBJ2-3
d_call: NA
v_call: TRBV5-1
cdr3_aa: CASSLVGPTDTRYF
cdr3_nt: TGCGCCAGCAGCTTAGTTGGGCCGACAGATACGCGGTATTTT

clone_size: NA
j_call: TRBJ1-2
d_call: NA
v_call: TRBV7-9
cdr3_aa: CASSLGDGFTGYTF
cdr3_nt: TGTGCCAGCAGCTTAGGGGATGGGTTCACTGGCTACACCTTC

clone_size: NA
j_call: TRBJ1-6
d_call: NA
v_call: TRBV5-8
cdr3_aa: CASSWGGFYNSPLHF
cdr3_nt: TGTGCCAGCAGCTGGGGCGGCTTCTATAATTCACCCCTCCACTTT

clone_size: NA
j_call: TRBJ1-1
d_call: TRBD1
v_call: TRBV6-1
cdr3_aa: CASRPTGGNTEAFF
cdr3_nt: TGTGCCAGCAGACCGACAGGGGGGAACACTGAAGCTTTCTTT

clone_size: NA
j_call: TRBJ2-1
d_call: TRBD2
v_call: TRBV11-2
cdr3_aa: CASSWGLGRGNEQFF
cdr3_nt: TGTGCCAGCAGCTGGGGACTAGGTCGAGGAAATGAGCAGTTCTTC

clone_size: NA
j_call: TRBJ2-5
d_call: NA
v_call: TRBV9
cdr3_aa: CASSARTYEETQYF
cdr3_nt: TGTGCCAGCAGCGCCCGGACGTACGAGGAGACCCAGTACTTC

clone_size: NA
j_call: TRBJ2-1
d_call: TRBD1
v_call: TRBV5-1
cdr3_aa: CASSLTRQGAGYNEQFF
cdr3_nt: TGCGCCAGCAGCTTGACCCGCCAGGGGGCAGGATACAATGAGCAGTTCTTC

clone_size: NA
j_call: TRBJ1-5
d_call: TRBD1
v_call: TRBV2
cdr3_aa: CASRHYRGRPQHF
cdr3_nt: TGTGCCAGCAGGCACTACAGGGGGAGGCCCCAGCATTTT

clone_size: NA
j_call: TRBJ2-3
d_call: NA
v_call: TRBV10-2
cdr3_aa: CASSVGDTQYF
cdr3_nt: TGCGCCAGCAGTGTTGGGGATACGCAGTATTTT

clone_size: NA
j_call: TRBJ2-1
d_call: NA
v_call: TRBV28
cdr3_aa: CASSFGGGLYNEQFF
cdr3_nt: TGTGCCAGCAGTTTTGGGGGGGGCCTGTACAATGAGCAGTTCTTC

clone_size: NA
j_call: TRBJ2-1
d_call: NA
v_call: TRBV11-1
cdr3_aa: CASSLALGTMGYNEQFF
cdr3_nt: TGTGCCAGCAGCTTAGCGTTAGGCACCATGGGGTACAATGAGCAGTTCTTC

clone_size: medium-sized
j_call: TRBJ2-3
d_call: NA
v_call: TRBV6-5
cdr3_aa: CASSYFPGTDTQYF
cdr3_nt: TGTGCCAGCAGTTACTTTCCTGGCACAGATACGCAGTATTTT

clone_size: NA
j_call: TRBJ2-2
d_call: NA
v_call: TRBV28
cdr3_aa: CATEGQANTGELFF
cdr3_nt: TGTGCCACCGAGGGTCAAGCTAACACCGGGGAGCTGTTTTTT

clone_size: NA
j_call: TRBJ2-3
d_call: TRBD1
v_call: TRBV12-5
cdr3_aa: CASASQRGTGWPDTQYF
cdr3_nt: TGTGCTAGTGCCTCCCAAAGGGGGACAGGGTGGCCAGATACGCAGTATTTT

clone_size: NA
j_call: TRBJ2-2
d_call: TRBD2
v_call: TRBV7-9
cdr3_aa: CASSLWTSGAPGELFF
cdr3_nt: TGTGCCAGCAGCTTATGGACTAGCGGGGCCCCCGGGGAGCTGTTTTTT

clone_size: NA
j_call: TRBJ2-7
d_call: TRBD2
v_call: TRBV10-3
cdr3_aa: CAISETTMSSGGNYEQYF
cdr3_nt: TGTGCCATCAGTGAGACCACCATGTCTAGCGGCGGTAACTACGAGCAGTACTTC

clone_size: NA
j_call: TRBJ2-3
d_call: TRBD2
v_call: TRBV4-1
cdr3_aa: CASSQVGGGTQYF
cdr3_nt: TGCGCCAGCAGCCAAGTCGGGGGGGGTACGCAGTATTTT

clone_size: NA
j_call: TRBJ1-4
d_call: NA
v_call: TRBV6-5
cdr3_aa: CAIQKGESGKLFF
cdr3_nt: TGTGCCATCCAAAAGGGGGAGAGTGGGAAACTGTTTTTT

clone_size: NA
j_call: TRBJ2-7
d_call: NA
v_call: TRBV6-5
cdr3_aa: CATEAPLLSEQYF
cdr3_nt: TGTGCCACCGAAGCACCCCTACTAAGCGAGCAGTACTTC

clone_size: NA
j_call: TRBJ2-2
d_call: TRBD1
v_call: TRBV2
cdr3_aa: CASRGVGGVTGELFF
cdr3_nt: TGTGCCAGCAGAGGCGTAGGGGGCGTGACCGGGGAGCTGTTTTTT

clone_size: few
j_call: TRBJ1-1
d_call: NA
v_call: TRBV7-9
cdr3_aa: CASSFWGPEAFF
cdr3_nt: TGTGCCAGCAGCTTCTGGGGACCTGAAGCTTTCTTT

clone_size: NA
j_call: TRBJ1-1
d_call: NA
v_call: TRBV4-1
cdr3_aa: CASSQVGVLGSEAFF
cdr3_nt: TGCGCCAGCAGCCAAGTTGGGGTCCTGGGGTCTGAAGCTTTCTTT

clone_size: NA
j_call: TRBJ2-5
d_call: NA
v_call: TRBV7-2
cdr3_aa: CASSSNLYRAVETQYF
cdr3_nt: TGTGCCAGCAGCTCCAATCTCTATCGAGCCGTAGAGACCCAGTACTTC

clone_size: NA
j_call: TRBJ2-5
d_call: NA
v_call: TRBV6-5
cdr3_aa: CASSYSGGSTQYF
cdr3_nt: TGTGCCAGCAGTTACTCGGGCGGGTCAACCCAGTACTTC

clone_size: once
j_call: TRBJ2-2
d_call: NA
v_call: TRBV18
cdr3_aa: CASSPGTPNQDTGELFF
cdr3_nt: TGTGCCAGCTCACCAGGCACCCCAAATCAAGACACCGGGGAGCTGTTTTTT

clone_size: NA
j_call: TRBJ1-5
d_call: NA
v_call: TRBV28
cdr3_aa: CASKPGRVFDPGKLYSNQPQHF
cdr3_nt: TGTGCCAGCAAACCCGGGAGGGTTTTCGATCCGGGGAAATTATATAGCAATCAGCCCCAGCATTTT

clone_size: NA
j_call: TRBJ1-1
d_call: NA
v_call: TRBV5-1
cdr3_aa: CASSPDPGGNTEAFF
cdr3_nt: TGCGCCAGCAGCCCGGACCCGGGGGGGAACACTGAAGCTTTCTTT

clone_size: NA
j_call: TRBJ2-7
d_call: TRBD2
v_call: TRBV2
cdr3_aa: CASSFRGVPYEQYF
cdr3_nt: TGTGCCAGCAGTTTTCGGGGGGTCCCCTACGAGCAGTACTTC

clone_size: few
j_call: TRBJ2-2
d_call: TRBD2
v_call: TRBV4-1
cdr3_aa: CASSQDHGGAGELFF
cdr3_nt: TGTGCCAGCAGCCAAGATCACGGGGGGGCCGGGGAGCTGTTTTTT

clone_size: NA
j_call: TRBJ1-1
d_call: TRBD1
v_call: TRBV15
cdr3_aa: CATSSPRTGTNTEAFF
cdr3_nt: TGTGCCACCAGCAGCCCCAGGACAGGGACGAACACTGAAGCTTTCTTT

clone_size: NA
j_call: TRBJ2-2
d_call: NA
v_call: TRBV19
cdr3_aa: CASCHGTIAGELFF
cdr3_nt: TGTGCCAGTTGTCACGGGACCATAGCCGGGGAGCTGTTTTTT

clone_size: NA
j_call: TRBJ1-2
d_call: NA
v_call: TRBV28
cdr3_aa: CASSSMTVWYTF
cdr3_nt: TGTGCCAGCAGTTCTATGACGGTTTGGTACACCTTC

clone_size: NA
j_call: TRBJ2-5
d_call: NA
v_call: TRBV10-2
cdr3_aa: CAAKKAENLQETQYF
cdr3_nt: TGCGCCGCAAAGAAGGCAGAGAATTTACAAGAGACCCAGTACTTC

clone_size: NA
j_call: TRBJ2-1
d_call: NA
v_call: TRBV7-8
cdr3_aa: CASSLGGRFFHYNEQFF
cdr3_nt: TGTGCCAGCAGCTTAGGTGGTAGGTTCTTTCATTACAATGAGCAGTTCTTC

clone_size: NA
j_call: TRBJ1-1
d_call: NA
v_call: TRBV11-3
cdr3_aa: CASSLGAATEAFF
cdr3_nt: TGTGCCAGCAGCTTAGGTGCAGCCACTGAAGCTTTCTTT

clone_size: NA
j_call: TRBJ2-5
d_call: TRBD2
v_call: TRBV7-3
cdr3_aa: CASSASGGIQETQYF
cdr3_nt: TGTGCCAGCAGCGCTAGCGGGGGGATCCAAGAGACCCAGTACTTC

clone_size: NA
j_call: TRBJ2-3
d_call: TRBD2
v_call: TRBV7-8
cdr3_aa: CASSTHSGGAADTQYF
cdr3_nt: TGTGCCAGCAGCACGCATAGCGGGGGGGCGGCAGATACGCAGTATTTT

clone_size: NA
j_call: TRBJ2-7
d_call: NA
v_call: TRBV27
cdr3_aa: CASSLSQTGGHEQYF
cdr3_nt: TGTGCCAGCAGTTTATCGCAGACAGGCGGCCACGAGCAGTACTTC

clone_size: NA
j_call: TRBJ2-2
d_call: NA
v_call: TRBV28
cdr3_aa: CASSSPHPQGRVGELFF
cdr3_nt: TGTGCCAGCAGTTCCCCCCACCCCCAGGGGAGGGTCGGGGAGCTGTTTTTT

clone_size: NA
j_call: TRBJ2-7
d_call: TRBD1
v_call: TRBV5-1
cdr3_aa: CASSTQQGSSYEQYF
cdr3_nt: TGCGCCAGCAGCACCCAACAGGGGAGCTCCTACGAGCAGTACTTC

clone_size: NA
j_call: TRBJ2-7
d_call: TRBD1
v_call: TRBV4-2
cdr3_aa: CAHAIAGQGAHEQYF
cdr3_nt: TGTGCCCACGCCATAGCCGGACAGGGGGCTCACGAGCAGTACTTC

clone_size: NA
j_call: TRBJ2-1
d_call: TRBD2
v_call: TRBV7-3
cdr3_aa: CASSAAGAREQFF
cdr3_nt: TGTGCCAGCAGCGCAGCGGGGGCCCGTGAGCAGTTCTTC

clone_size: NA
j_call: TRBJ2-7
d_call: TRBD2
v_call: TRBV2
cdr3_aa: CASTGGGTPSYEQYF
cdr3_nt: TGTGCCAGCACAGGCGGGGGGACCCCCTCCTACGAGCAGTACTTC

clone_size: NA
j_call: TRBJ2-2
d_call: TRBD1
v_call: TRBV13
cdr3_aa: CASSSGTVGELFF
cdr3_nt: TGTGCCAGCAGCTCGGGGACAGTCGGGGAGCTGTTTTTT

clone_size: NA
j_call: TRBJ1-4
d_call: NA
v_call: TRBV4-2
cdr3_aa: CASSTRQASREKLFF
cdr3_nt: TGTGCCAGCAGCACGCGACAGGCCTCCAGAGAAAAACTGTTTTTT

clone_size: NA
j_call: TRBJ2-3
d_call: NA
v_call: TRBV28
cdr3_aa: CASSFASQQSTDTQYF
cdr3_nt: TGTGCCAGCAGTTTCGCGTCTCAACAATCCACAGATACGCAGTATTTT

clone_size: NA
j_call: TRBJ2-7
d_call: NA
v_call: TRBV6-1
cdr3_aa: CASSELAAYEQYF
cdr3_nt: TGTGCCAGCAGTGAACTAGCCGCCTACGAGCAGTACTTC

clone_size: NA
j_call: TRBJ1-2
d_call: NA
v_call: TRBV28
cdr3_aa: CASSSGTSRIVGYTF
cdr3_nt: TGTGCCAGCAGTTCCGGGACATCCAGGATTGTTGGCTACACCTTC

clone_size: NA
j_call: TRBJ2-1
d_call: NA
v_call: TRBV4-1
cdr3_aa: CASSRGTPSEQFF
cdr3_nt: TGCGCCAGCAGCCGGGGGACTCCCTCGGAGCAGTTCTTC

clone_size: few
j_call: TRBJ2-1
d_call: TRBD2
v_call: TRBV6-5
cdr3_aa: CASSASSGGHNEQFF
cdr3_nt: TGTGCCAGCAGTGCCTCTAGCGGGGGGCACAATGAGCAGTTCTTC